The clone carrying this T cell receptor beta chain occurred many times. A TCRbeta library incorporating unique molecular identifiers was prepared. TCRdb ran MiXCR on the PCR reads and lists one entry per CDR3 protein. The table lists 200,000 to 250,000 distinct CDR3 sequences, 12% of them singletons. These data are taken from a study of T-cell reconstitution after alpha-beta-depleted transplantation in children. The CDR3 runs to 15 residues. J lost 4 bases, V lost 4 bases, and 3 bases had no gene match. Germline-derived CDR1 and CDR2 are SGHKS and YYEKEE (reference sequence). The clonotype comes from a human donor who donated a stem cell graft to a child with acute lymphoblastic leukemia. The rearrangement links TRBV5-5 to TRBJ2-1; 12 bases fit TRBD2. Sequences were derived from PBMCs from the stem cell graft donor, sampled from the stem cell graft. CDR3 in amino acids: CASSPGLAGYNEQFF. In DNA, the CDR3 is TGTGCCAGCAGCCCGGGACTAGCGGGTTACAATGAGCAGTTCTTC. The full variable domain, with the rest looked up from reference TRBV5-5 and TRBJ2-1, is DAGVTQSPTHLIKTRGQQVTLRCSPISGHKSVSWYQQVLGQGPQFIFQYYEKEERGRGNFPDRFSARQFPNYSSELNVNALLLGDSALYLCASSPGLAGYNEQFFGPGTRLTVL.